Listed below are T cell receptor beta chains from one sample, sequenced in a study of regulatory T cells in long-lasting Graves disease. TCRdb analysed the multiplex PCR reads with MiXCR anew, one entry per CDR3 protein. The sample consists of around 340,000 distinct CDR3 sequences, about 20% of them appearing once. The sample here was peripheral blood mononuclear cells (PBMCs), taken when the disease was refractory, from a patient treated with antithyroid drugs. The receptors originated from a female donor with Graves disease. The CDR3 runs from the conserved cysteine through the conserved F or W. Fields, in order: CDR3 DNA, CDR3 protein, J gene, D gene, clone size, V gene. D genes are given only for firm matches. Expanded clones are given a class, and other clones once, few, many or no size at all.

TGTGCCAGCAGCTTAGGGGGGGCGCTGGGCAGTCAGCCCCAGCATTTT,CASSLGGALGSQPQHF,TRBJ1-5,-,-,TRBV7-2
TGTGCCAGCAGTTCTTCCGGGACCCCAAGACCGGGAACTGAAGCTTTCTTT,CASSSSGTPRPGTEAFF,TRBJ1-1,-,many,TRBV28
TGTGCCAGCAGTTATGAGGGATTTGGCAGGGGCACAGATACGCAGTATTTT,CASSYEGFGRGTDTQYF,TRBJ2-3,-,few,TRBV6-5
TGTGCCAGCAGAACCGGGGGGCTTTACTACGAGCAGTACTTC,CASRTGGLYYEQYF,TRBJ2-7,-,many,TRBV28
TGTGCCAGCAGTTATGAGGGGACGGGCCAGCCCCAGCATTTT,CASSYEGTGQPQHF,TRBJ1-5,-,many,TRBV28
TGTGCCAGCAGCACGGGGGGAACGCAGTATTTT,CASSTGGTQYF,TRBJ2-3,TRBD2,-,TRBV6-2/TRBV6-3
TGTGCCAGCAGCGCACAGGTTAGCGATCAGCCCCAGCATTTT,CASSAQVSDQPQHF,TRBJ1-5,-,many,TRBV9
TGTGCCAGCAGCTTAAGGTCGCAGCGAGCGAACACCGGGGAGCTGTTTTTT,CASSLRSQRANTGELFF,TRBJ2-2,-,few,TRBV7-3
TGTGCCAGCAGTCACTCCGGGCCCTCGGACGAGCAGTACTTC,CASSHSGPSDEQYF,TRBJ2-7,-,few,TRBV27
TGTGCCAGCAGTACAACGGACAGGGTTCTCGGCTACACCTTC,CASSTTDRVLGYTF,TRBJ1-2,TRBD1,many,TRBV28
TGCAGTGCCCCCGGAGGTGGGGGGCAGAGGGGCAATCAGCCCCAGCATTTT,CSAPGGGGQRGNQPQHF,TRBJ1-5,-,-,TRBV20-1
TGCGCCAGCAGCCAAGATGGAGCCAGGGGGGGTCGATATGGCTACACCTTC,CASSQDGARGGRYGYTF,TRBJ1-2,TRBD1,few,TRBV4-1
TGTGCCAGCAGCGTACGAGGGGACAGCTATAATTCACCCCTCCACTTT,CASSVRGDSYNSPLHF,TRBJ1-6,TRBD1,-,TRBV9
TGTGCCAGCAAACAGGGATTTTTGAGCAATCAGCCCCAGCATTTT,CASKQGFLSNQPQHF,TRBJ1-5,-,many,TRBV2
TGTGCCAGCAGCCTAAATGGCAGGAATCAGCCCCAGCATTTT,CASSLNGRNQPQHF,TRBJ1-5,-,many,TRBV7-2
TGTGCCATCTCTTCGAACACTGAAGCTTTCTTT,CAISSNTEAFF,TRBJ1-1,-,-,TRBV10-3
TGTGCCAGCAGTTACGGGACGGCGAACACTGAAGCTTTCTTT,CASSYGTANTEAFF,TRBJ1-1,-,many,TRBV6-5
TGTGCCAGCACCACAGGGGGCGGGCAGCCCCAGCATTTT,CASTTGGGQPQHF,TRBJ1-5,TRBD1,many,TRBV2
TGTGCCAGCAGTACCCGGAGGGGGCTCTACGAGCAGTACTTC,CASSTRRGLYEQYF,TRBJ2-7,-,many,TRBV12-3/TRBV12-4
TGCAGCGTCACAGGTTCTAGCTCTGGAAACACCATATATTTT,CSVTGSSSGNTIYF,TRBJ1-3,-,once,TRBV29-1
TGTGCCAGCAGCTTTGTACGCGGCGGGGGGGCCGCCGGGGAGCTGTTTTTT,CASSFVRGGGAAGELFF,TRBJ2-2,TRBD2,-,TRBV5-4
TGCAGCGCCTCTCGGGGGGCAGGGGGCTACACCTTC,CSASRGAGGYTF,TRBJ1-2,-,-,TRBV29-1
TGTGCCAGCTCACCTGCCCCGGACAGGCAAACTGAAGCTTTCTTT,CASSPAPDRQTEAFF,TRBJ1-1,TRBD1,-,TRBV18
TGTGCCAGCAGCTTGAGCCTTGGAGACGAGCAGTACTTC,CASSLSLGDEQYF,TRBJ2-7,-,few,TRBV5-6
TGTGCCAGCGCGGAGGGACAATCGGTCACAGATACGCAGTATTTT,CASAEGQSVTDTQYF,TRBJ2-3,-,-,TRBV2
TGTGCCAGCAGCGTAGTTCAGGGGGGCCAAGAGACCCAGTACTTC,CASSVVQGGQETQYF,TRBJ2-5,-,few,TRBV9
TGTGCCAGCAGCTTAGGAGCCAGGGGGACCGGTCAGCCCCAGCATTTT,CASSLGARGTGQPQHF,TRBJ1-5,TRBD1,few,TRBV7-2
TGTGCCAGCAGTTTGCCTACAGCCACCACAGATACGCAGTATTTT,CASSLPTATTDTQYF,TRBJ2-3,-,few,TRBV28
TGTGCCATCAGCATCCGGGACCCCGGGTCGTACGAGCAGTACTTC,CAISIRDPGSYEQYF,TRBJ2-7,-,few,TRBV10-3
TGTGCCAGCAGCCCCCGGGAGATAAATAATGAAAAACTGTTTTTT,CASSPREINNEKLFF,TRBJ1-4,-,-,TRBV7-9
TGTGCCAGCAGCAAGGGACAGGGATGGGAGACCCAGTACTTC,CASSKGQGWETQYF,TRBJ2-5,TRBD1,many,TRBV7-2
TGTGCCAGTAGTACAGGGGGAGGCTACGAGCAGTACTTC,CASSTGGGYEQYF,TRBJ2-7,-,-,TRBV19
TGCGCCAGCAGCTTGTACAGTGATAACTATGGCTACACCTTC,CASSLYSDNYGYTF,TRBJ1-2,-,-,TRBV4-3
TGTGCCAGCAGCTTCGACAGGTCCTCCTACGAGCAGTACTTC,CASSFDRSSYEQYF,TRBJ2-7,-,many,TRBV11-2
TGCGCCAGCAGCTTGCTCGGCCCGCCGAACCCTGGCTACACCTTC,CASSLLGPPNPGYTF,TRBJ1-2,-,many,TRBV5-1
TGTGCCAGCCTAATCCGGGACGAGCAGTACTTC,CASLIRDEQYF,TRBJ2-7,-,many,TRBV6-1
TGTGCCAGCAGTTGGTCCCCCGGAGCCAACGAGCAGTACTTC,CASSWSPGANEQYF,TRBJ2-7,-,-,TRBV6-9